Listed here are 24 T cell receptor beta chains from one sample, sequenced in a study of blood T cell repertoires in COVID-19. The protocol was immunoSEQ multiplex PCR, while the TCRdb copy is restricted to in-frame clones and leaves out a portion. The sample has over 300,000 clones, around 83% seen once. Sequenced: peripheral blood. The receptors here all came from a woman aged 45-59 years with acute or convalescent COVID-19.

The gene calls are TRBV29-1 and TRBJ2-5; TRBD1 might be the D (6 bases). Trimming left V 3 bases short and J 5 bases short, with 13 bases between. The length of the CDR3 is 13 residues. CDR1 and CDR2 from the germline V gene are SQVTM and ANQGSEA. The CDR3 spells CSVDRGVWETQYF. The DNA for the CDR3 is TGCAGCGTTGACAGGGGAGTTTGGGAGACCCAGTACTTC.

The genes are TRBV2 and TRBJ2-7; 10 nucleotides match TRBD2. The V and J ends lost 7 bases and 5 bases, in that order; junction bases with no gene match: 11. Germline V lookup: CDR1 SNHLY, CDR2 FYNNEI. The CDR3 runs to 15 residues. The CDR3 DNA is TGTGCCAGCACCCAACTAGCGGGAATGTGGGACGAGCAGTACTTC. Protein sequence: CASTQLAGMWDEQYF. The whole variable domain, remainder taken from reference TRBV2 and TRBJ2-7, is EPEVTQTPSHQVTQMGQEVILRCVPISNHLYFYWYRQILGQKVEFLVSFYNNEISEKSEIFDDQFSVERPDGSNFTLKIRSTKLEDSAMYFCASTQLAGMWDEQYFGPGTRLTVT.

The CDR3 region is CASSYRGQGRGTEAFF. The CDR3 DNA reads TGTGCCAGCAGTTACCGGGGACAGGGGCGAGGGACTGAAGCTTTCTTT. The gene calls are TRBV6-5 and TRBJ1-1, with 10 bases matching TRBD1. J was trimmed by 5 bases and V by 2 bases; bases with no gene match: 8. CDR3 size: 16 residues. Germline-derived CDR1 and CDR2 are MNHEY and SVGAGI.

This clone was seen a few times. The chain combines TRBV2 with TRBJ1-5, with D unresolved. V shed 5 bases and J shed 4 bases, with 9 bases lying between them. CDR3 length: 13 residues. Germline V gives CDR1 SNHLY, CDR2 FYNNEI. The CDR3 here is CASSNNPNQPQHF. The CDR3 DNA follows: TGTGCCAGCAGTAATAATCCTAATCAGCCCCAGCATTTT.

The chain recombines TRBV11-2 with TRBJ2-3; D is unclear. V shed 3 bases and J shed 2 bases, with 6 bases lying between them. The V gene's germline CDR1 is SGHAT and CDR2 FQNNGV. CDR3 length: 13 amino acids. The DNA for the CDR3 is TGTGCCAGCAGCTTCTTTAACACAGATACGCAGTATTTT. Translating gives CASSFFNTDTQYF.

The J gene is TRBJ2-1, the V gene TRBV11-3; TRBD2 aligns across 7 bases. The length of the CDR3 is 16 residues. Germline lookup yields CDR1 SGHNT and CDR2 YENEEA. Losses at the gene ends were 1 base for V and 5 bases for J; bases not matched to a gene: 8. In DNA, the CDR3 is TGTGCCAGCAGCTTAGCACTGGGCGGGGGACACAATGAGCAGTTCTTC. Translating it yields CASSLALGGGHNEQFF. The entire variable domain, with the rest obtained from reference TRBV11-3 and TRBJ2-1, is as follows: EAGVVQSPRYKIIEKKQPVAFWCNPISGHNTLYWYLQNLGQGPELLIRYENEEAVDDSQLPKDRFSAERLKGVDSTLKIQPAELGDSAVYLCASSLALGGGHNEQFFGPGTRLTVL.

The CDR3 spells CASSAQRETQYF. CDR3 nucleotide sequence: TGTGCCAGCAGCGCTCAGAGGGAGACCCAGTACTTC. The chain links TRBV2 to TRBJ2-5, with unresolved D. Germline CDR1 is SNHLY and CDR2 is FYNNEI. This CDR3 region has 12 residues. V lost 6 bases and J 5 bases, leaving 10 bases between the germline ends.

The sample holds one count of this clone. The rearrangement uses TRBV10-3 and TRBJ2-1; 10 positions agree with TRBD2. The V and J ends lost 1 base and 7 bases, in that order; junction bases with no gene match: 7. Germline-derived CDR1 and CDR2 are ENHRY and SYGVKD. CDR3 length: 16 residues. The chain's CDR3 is CAISEFQREGQNEQFF. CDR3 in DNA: TGTGCCATCAGTGAGTTCCAGCGGGAGGGCCAAAATGAGCAGTTCTTC.

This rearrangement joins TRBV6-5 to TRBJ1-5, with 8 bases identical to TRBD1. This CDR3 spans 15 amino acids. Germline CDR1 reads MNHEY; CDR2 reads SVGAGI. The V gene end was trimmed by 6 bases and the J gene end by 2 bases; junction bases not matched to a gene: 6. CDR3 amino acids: CASSLTGVGNQPQHF. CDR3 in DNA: TGTGCCAGCAGCTTGACAGGGGTGGGCAATCAGCCCCAGCATTTT.

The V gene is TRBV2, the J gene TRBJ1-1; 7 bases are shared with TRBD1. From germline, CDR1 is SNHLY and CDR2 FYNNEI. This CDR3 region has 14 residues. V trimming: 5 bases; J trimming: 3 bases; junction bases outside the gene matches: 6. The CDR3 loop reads CASSYNRGDTEAFF. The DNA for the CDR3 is TGTGCCAGCAGTTATAACAGGGGTGACACTGAAGCTTTCTTT. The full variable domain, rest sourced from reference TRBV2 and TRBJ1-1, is EPEVTQTPSHQVTQMGQEVILRCVPISNHLYFYWYRQILGQKVEFLVSFYNNEISEKSEIFDDQFSVERPDGSNFTLKIRSTKLEDSAMYFCASSYNRGDTEAFFGQGTRLTVV.

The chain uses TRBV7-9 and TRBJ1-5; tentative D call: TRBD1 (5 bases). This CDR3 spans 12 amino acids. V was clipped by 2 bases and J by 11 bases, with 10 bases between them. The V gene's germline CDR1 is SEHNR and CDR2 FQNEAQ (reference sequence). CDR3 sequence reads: CASSLLGGAQHF. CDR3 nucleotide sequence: TGTGCCAGCAGCTTACTTGGGGGGGCCCAGCATTTT. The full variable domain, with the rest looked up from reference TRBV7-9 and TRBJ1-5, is DTGVSQNPRHKITKRGQNVTFRCDPISEHNRLYWYRQTLGQGPEFLTYFQNEAQLEKSRLLSDRFSAERPKGSFSTLEIQRTEQGDSAMYLCASSLLGGAQHFGDGTRLSIL.

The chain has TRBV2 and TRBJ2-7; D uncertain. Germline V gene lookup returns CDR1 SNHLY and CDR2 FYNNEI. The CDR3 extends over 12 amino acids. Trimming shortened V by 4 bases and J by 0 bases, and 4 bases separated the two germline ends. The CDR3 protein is CASSVSSYEQYV. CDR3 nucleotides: TGTGCCAGCAGTGTATCCTCCTACGAGCAGTACGTC.

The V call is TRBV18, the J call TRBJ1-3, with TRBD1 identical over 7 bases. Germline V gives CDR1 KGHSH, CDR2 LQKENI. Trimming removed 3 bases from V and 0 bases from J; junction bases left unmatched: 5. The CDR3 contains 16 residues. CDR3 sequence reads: CASSPLGQLSGNTIYF. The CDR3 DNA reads TGTGCCAGCTCACCCTTGGGACAGCTCTCTGGAAACACCATATATTTT.

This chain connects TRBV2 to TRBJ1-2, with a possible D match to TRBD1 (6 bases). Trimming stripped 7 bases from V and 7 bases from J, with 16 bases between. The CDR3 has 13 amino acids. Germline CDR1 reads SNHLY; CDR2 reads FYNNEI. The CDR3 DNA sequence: TGTGCCAGCAAACTACAGGGACCCTCTGGCTACACCTTC. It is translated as CASKLQGPSGYTF.

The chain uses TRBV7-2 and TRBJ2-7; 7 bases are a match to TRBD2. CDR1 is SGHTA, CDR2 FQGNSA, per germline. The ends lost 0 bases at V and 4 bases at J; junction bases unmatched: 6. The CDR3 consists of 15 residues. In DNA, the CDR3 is TGTGCCAGCAGCTTAGCGCCGGGACTACAATACGAGCAGTACTTC. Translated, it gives CASSLAPGLQYEQYF.

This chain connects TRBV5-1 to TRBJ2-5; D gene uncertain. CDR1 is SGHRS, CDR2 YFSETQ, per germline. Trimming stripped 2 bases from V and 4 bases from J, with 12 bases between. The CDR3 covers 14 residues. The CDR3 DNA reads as TGCGCCAGCAGCTTCTCCTCTCCTAGAGAGACCCAGTACTTC. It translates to CASSFSSPRETQYF. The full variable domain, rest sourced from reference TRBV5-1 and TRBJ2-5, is KAGVTQTPRYLIKTRGQQVTLSCSPISGHRSVSWYQQTPGQGLQFLFEYFSETQRNKGNFPGRFSGRQFSNSRSEMNVSTLELGDSALYLCASSFSSPRETQYFGPGTRLLVL.

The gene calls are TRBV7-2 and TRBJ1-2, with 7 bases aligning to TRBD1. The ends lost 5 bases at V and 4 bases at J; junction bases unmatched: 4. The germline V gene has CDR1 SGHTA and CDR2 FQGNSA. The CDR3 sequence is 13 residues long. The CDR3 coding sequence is TGTGCCAGCAGCATAGGGACAGCCTATGGCTACACCTTC. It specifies CASSIGTAYGYTF.

CDR3 DNA sequence: TGTGCCAGCAGCTTACAACCGGGCACTGAAGCTTTCTTT. Translating gives CASSLQPGTEAFF. The chain joins TRBV7-9 to TRBJ1-1; no reliable D call. Trimming removed 2 bases from V and 4 bases from J, with 8 bases in between. Germline V lookup: CDR1 SEHNR, CDR2 FQNEAQ (reference sequence). The CDR3 contains 13 residues.

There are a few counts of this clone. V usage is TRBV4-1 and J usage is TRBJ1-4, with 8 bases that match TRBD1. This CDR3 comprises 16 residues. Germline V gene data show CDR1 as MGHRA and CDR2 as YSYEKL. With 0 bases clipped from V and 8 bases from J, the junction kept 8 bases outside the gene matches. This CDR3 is CASSQDPPDRGEKLFF. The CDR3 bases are TGCGCCAGCAGCCAAGATCCCCCCGACAGGGGAGAAAAACTGTTTTTT.

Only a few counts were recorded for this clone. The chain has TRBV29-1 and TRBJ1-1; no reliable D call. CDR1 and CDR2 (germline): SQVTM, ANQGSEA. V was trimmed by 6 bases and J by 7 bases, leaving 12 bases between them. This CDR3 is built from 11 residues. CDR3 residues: CSVRHSLEAFF. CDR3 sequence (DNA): TGCAGCGTAAGACACAGCCTTGAAGCTTTCTTT.

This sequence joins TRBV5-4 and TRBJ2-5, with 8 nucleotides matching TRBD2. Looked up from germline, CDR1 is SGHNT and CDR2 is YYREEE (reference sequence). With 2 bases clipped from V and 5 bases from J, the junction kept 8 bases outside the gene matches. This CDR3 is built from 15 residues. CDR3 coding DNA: TGTGCCAGCAGCTTCGCTAGCGGGCCGCGGGAGACCCAGTACTTC. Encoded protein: CASSFASGPRETQYF. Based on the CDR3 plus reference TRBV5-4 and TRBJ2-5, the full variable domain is ETGVTQSPTHLIKTRGQQVTLRCSSQSGHNTVSWYQQALGQGPQFIFQYYREEENGRGNFPPRFSGLQFPNYSSELNVNALELDDSALYLCASSFASGPRETQYFGPGTRLLVL.

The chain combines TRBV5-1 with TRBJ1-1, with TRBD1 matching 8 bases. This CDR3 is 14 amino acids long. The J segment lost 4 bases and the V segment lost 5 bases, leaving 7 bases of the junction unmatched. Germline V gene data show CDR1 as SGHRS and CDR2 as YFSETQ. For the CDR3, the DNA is TGCGCCAGCAGATATGGACAGGGAGGCACTGAAGCTTTCTTT. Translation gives CASRYGQGGTEAFF.

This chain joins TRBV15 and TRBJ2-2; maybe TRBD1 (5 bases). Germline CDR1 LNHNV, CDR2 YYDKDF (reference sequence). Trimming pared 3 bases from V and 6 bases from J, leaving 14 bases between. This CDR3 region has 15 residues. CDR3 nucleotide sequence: TGTGCCACCAGCAGTAGGTCCAGGGCTGCCGGGGAGCTGTTTTTT. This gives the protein CATSSRSRAAGELFF.

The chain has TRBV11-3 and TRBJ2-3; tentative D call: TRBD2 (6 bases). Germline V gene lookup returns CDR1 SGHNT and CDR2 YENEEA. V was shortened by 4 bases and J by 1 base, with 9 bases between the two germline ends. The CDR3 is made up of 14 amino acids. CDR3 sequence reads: CASSSSAGTDTQYF. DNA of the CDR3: TGTGCCAGCAGCTCTAGCGCGGGCACAGATACGCAGTATTTT.